The TCR beta chain described here comes from a study of T cells in Graves' hyperthyroidism and ophthalmopathy (dated by TCRdb to between 2018 and 2020). Background on the whole study: Peripheral blood was sampled at the time of initial diagnosis, prior to any treatment. A discovery cohort of roughly 100 patients, roughly 40 with Graves' ophthalmopathy and 57 with stable Graves' hyperthyroidism, was used to find distinguishing TCR V-J signatures. Whether ophthalmopathy could be predicted prospectively was tested in an independent validation cohort made up of roughly 20 hyperthyroidism patients plus 17 patients who later progressed to ophthalmopathy. For training and testing, the roughly 93 patients in the discovery cohort were randomly divided in a 7:3 ratio. Thyroid tissue and blood T-cell repertoires from about six Graves' hyperthyroidism patients were also compared in the study. After sampling, hyperthyroidism patients received methimazole starting at 30 mg daily, and ophthalmopathy patients received high-dose intravenous methylprednisolone. The paper reports TCR Vbeta CDR3 sequencing of some 140 peripheral blood samples: fewer than 50 ophthalmopathy, about 75 hyperthyroidism and around 17 progressor patients. The paper's findings and limits, for the study overall: No statistical method was used to fix the sample size in advance, and group allocation was not hidden from the investigators. Blood samples also contained most of the expanded thyroid clonotypes (frequency above 0.001), which suggests that blood repertoires may reflect thyroid immune responses. In cross-validation, a model built on a 13 V-J signature told ophthalmopathy apart from stable hyperthyroidism with over 85% sensitivity and roughly 81% specificity, and in testing the same model reached 80%/75%. During validation, the model predicted progression to ophthalmopathy a median of around six months ahead of onset, with just under 71% sensitivity and more than 72% specificity.

Ten or more counts support this clonotype. The antigen this receptor binds is unknown. Base qualities are not at hand, and no much larger clone is one base apart. The TCR beta CDR3 regions were amplified from RNA transcripts. For the first round of RT-PCR on the TCR CDR3, the HTBI primer set was used together with the Qiagen OneStep RT-PCR kit. Libraries were constructed in a second round of multiplex PCR, after which size selection and purification were performed. Paired-end sequencing of the libraries was performed with 100 bp reads on an Illumina HiSeq2000. The authors processed their data as follows. SOAPnuke was used to process the raw data, removing reads that contained adapters or uncalled bases, had a mean Phred below 15, or lacked an exact match to the constant primer or identifier. High-quality paired reads were merged using COPE v1.2.5, and each unique nucleotide sequence was defined as a clonotype. Clonotypes were aligned to IMGT TRBV, TRBD and TRBJ reference segments using MiTCR v1.1. The analysis included only V-J combinations with a frequency above 0.0001, which together covered approximately 99% of the repertoires. The TCS score was defined as the ratio of F50 (clonal expansion) to E x V (chaos), calculated using BLOSUM62-based TCRdist between CDR3 peptides within each V-J. Welch's t-statistics and random forest reduced 514 V-J features to 13, which were used in a naive Bayes classifier (R e1071). TCRdb reworked the public reads: Q25 trimming with fastp, MiXCR clone assembly, productive beta chains retained. One record per CDR3 amino acid sequence lists the most common genes and DNA. None of the V and J calls come from the authors' own analysis; TCRdb made them. The sample table holds approximately 210,000 distinct CDR3 sequences, of which 17% were seen once. The top ten clonotypes cover under 65% of the sample.

Stable Graves' hyperthyroidism was defined as the absence of progression to ophthalmopathy over 18 months of follow-up. Hyperthyroidism patients were aged 18 to 65 years and newly diagnosed, with disease duration of less than 2 months. The study excluded patients with uncontrolled infections, other autoimmune diseases, pregnancy or lactation. Clinical symptoms, serum thyroxine and TRAb, thyroid ultrasound, and orbital computed tomography formed the basis for the diagnoses. PBMCs were separated from 7.5 to 10 ml of fresh peripheral blood using Ficoll-Paque density gradient centrifugation. Trizol reagent was used to extract total RNA, and RNA quality was then checked on an Agilent 2100 Bioanalyzer. Sequencing input: blood. This receptor was taken from a man in his fifties or sixties with Graves' hyperthyroidism.

This receptor has the CDR3 CASSTRQPYQETQYF. The nucleotide sequence reads TGTGCCAGCTCCACGAGGCAGCCGTACCAAGAGACCCAGTACTTC. The chain employs TRBV28 and TRBJ2-5; no D segment can be confidently identified. Via the germline V gene, CDR1 is MDHEN and CDR2 SYDVKM. The V and J ends are trimmed by 8 bases and 0 bases, leaving 16 bases between them. Including cysteine and phenylalanine, the CDR3 has 15 amino acids. Only the CDR3 region is kept as DNA, spanning 45 bases read in frame from base 1.